The T cell receptor beta chain described here comes from a study of cytomegalovirus exposure and HLA in healthy donors. The overall study: The same platform was used for the approximately 110 validation repertoires and the 600 to 850 first-cohort repertoires, a later analysis reported. Points from the study as a whole: Through in vitro validation, three CMV-associated chains were shown to be specific for CMV antigens. Diagnosis of cytomegalovirus status made by the classifier reportedly showed high specificity and sensitivity.

Sequenced by immunoSEQ multiplex PCR; TCRdb stores in-frame clones only, minus some. The repertoire has about 130,000 clones, 89% of them found once; the top ten carry approximately 1.1%. In the case of this clone: Its specificity is unknown.

Germline V lookup: CDR1 SQVTM, CDR2 ANQGSEA. The CDR3 is made up of 14 amino acids. V was trimmed by 3 bases and J by 6 bases, leaving 18 bases between them. The sequence was obtained from a woman younger than 35 in good health and CMV-seronegative. The chain recombines TRBV29-1 with TRBJ2-7; D might be TRBD1 (5 bases). The sequencing input was PBMCs. CDR3: CSVEIIKGVGEQYF. In DNA form, the CDR3 reads TGCAGCGTTGAGATAATAAAAGGGGTAGGCGAGCAGTACTTC.